This T cell receptor (beta chain) was recorded in a study of T cell clones after liver transplantation. Overall study context: TCRbeta sequencing after a pre-transplant mixed lymphocyte reaction identified graft-donor-reactive clones, later tracked in post-transplant blood. Until 12-24 months post-transplant, subjects got standard immunosuppression and no induction. Overall study findings and caveats: Post-transplant, graft-donor-reactive CD4 TCRbeta sequences in blood dropped significantly in most of the 8 subjects.

Assay: immunoSEQ multiplex PCR; the TCRdb copy retains only in-frame clones and omits some. The sample consists of 80,000 or so clones, roughly 80% of them appearing once. Concerning this clone itself: What it recognizes is unknown.

CDR1 and CDR2 (germline): MDHEN, SYDVKM. V lost 6 bases to trimming and J lost 2 bases, with 11 bases between them. The CDR3 loop spans 14 amino acids. The material sequenced was CD4+ T cells from blood, taken almost 47 months after liver transplant. The receptor's source is a human patient who received a liver transplant. Part of the T cells may come from the graft donor. This chain links TRBV28 with TRBJ1-3, with a weak D call TRBD1 (6 bases). CDR3 loop: CASRPGQPGNTIYF. The CDR3 region has the DNA TGTGCCAGCAGACCGGGACAACCTGGAAACACCATATATTTT.